The rows below give T cell receptor beta chains drawn from one sample of a study of cytomegalovirus exposure and HLA in healthy donors. Sequenced by immunoSEQ multiplex PCR; TCRdb stores in-frame clones only, minus some. The table records 120,000 or so clones, about two thirds of them present only once. Source material: PBMCs. All receptors come from a woman aged 40 to 55 in good health and CMV-seropositive. Each CDR3 is given with its conserved first and last residue. Each record gives: V gene, clone size, D gene, J gene, CDR3 protein, CDR3 DNA. The D gene is left open where the match is weak. A clone size is listed for some rows: how often the clone was seen (once, few, many), or a class if it is expanded.

V: TRBV4-1
size: few
D: TRBD1
J: TRBJ2-1
CDR3: CASSQTGTGGDEQFF
DNA: TGCGCCAGCAGCCAAACCGGGACAGGGGGCGATGAGCAGTTCTTC

V: TRBV18
size: once
D: .
J: TRBJ2-2
CDR3: CASLSGTGELFF
DNA: TGTGCCAGCTTATCAGGGACCGGGGAGCTGTTTTTT

V: TRBV11-3
size: .
D: TRBD1
J: TRBJ2-1
CDR3: CASSSSGTGYNEQFF
DNA: TGTGCCAGCAGCTCCTCCGGGACAGGGTACAATGAGCAGTTCTTC

V: TRBV5-4
size: .
D: .
J: TRBJ1-1
CDR3: CASSTGEKHLNTEAFF
DNA: TGTGCCAGCTCTACAGGAGAAAAACATCTGAACACTGAAGCTTTCTTT

V: TRBV11-2
size: .
D: TRBD1
J: TRBJ1-1
CDR3: CASSSQGVTEAFF
DNA: TGTGCCAGCAGCTCCCAGGGGGTCACTGAAGCTTTCTTT

V: TRBV27
size: few
D: TRBD1
J: TRBJ1-4
CDR3: CASSPGQGTEKLFF
DNA: TGTGCCAGCAGTCCGGGACAGGGTACTGAAAAACTGTTTTTT

V: TRBV7-8
size: .
D: TRBD2
J: TRBJ2-7
CDR3: CASSPPRLAGPSYEQYF
DNA: TGTGCCAGCAGCCCGCCTAGACTAGCGGGGCCCTCCTACGAGCAGTACTTC

V: TRBV9
size: .
D: .
J: TRBJ2-5
CDR3: CASSPPGGYQETQYF
DNA: TGTGCCAGCAGCCCACCCGGAGGGTACCAAGAGACCCAGTACTTC

V: TRBV10-3
size: .
D: .
J: TRBJ2-7
CDR3: CAISESNRESYEQYF
DNA: TGTGCCATCAGTGAGTCCAACAGGGAGTCCTACGAGCAGTACTTC

V: TRBV6-5
size: .
D: TRBD1
J: TRBJ1-2
CDR3: CASSYSGQGFGYTF
DNA: TGTGCCAGCAGTTATTCGGGACAGGGTTTCGGCTACACCTTC

V: TRBV10-3
size: .
D: .
J: TRBJ1-1
CDR3: CAISDRRGVTEAFF
DNA: TGTGCCATCAGTGACCGCAGGGGTGTGACTGAAGCTTTCTTT

V: TRBV2
size: .
D: TRBD1
J: TRBJ2-5
CDR3: CASSSTGVEETQYF
DNA: TGTGCCAGCAGTTCCACAGGGGTAGAAGAGACCCAGTACTTC

V: TRBV6-5
size: .
D: TRBD2
J: TRBJ2-7
CDR3: CASSYSGGIPYEQYF
DNA: TGTGCCAGCAGTTACTCGGGAGGGATCCCCTACGAGCAGTACTTC

V: TRBV6-5
size: few
D: .
J: TRBJ1-1
CDR3: CASSYSPTGNTEAFF
DNA: TGTGCCAGCAGTTACTCCCCTACCGGGAACACTGAAGCTTTCTTT

V: TRBV7-8
size: .
D: .
J: TRBJ1-5
CDR3: CASSFEGRNQPQHF
DNA: TGTGCCAGCAGCTTCGAGGGCCGAAATCAGCCCCAGCATTTT

V: TRBV2
size: .
D: TRBD2
J: TRBJ2-3
CDR3: CASSGGIAGGTDTQYF
DNA: TGTGCCAGCAGTGGGGGCATAGCGGGGGGCACAGATACGCAGTATTTT

V: TRBV7-7
size: .
D: .
J: TRBJ1-4
CDR3: CASSNNRGEKLFF
DNA: TGTGCCAGCAGCAACAATAGGGGGGAAAAACTGTTTTTT

V: TRBV7-2
size: .
D: .
J: TRBJ2-7
CDR3: CASSSGTIGEQYF
DNA: TGTGCCAGCAGCTCTGGGACAATCGGAGAGCAGTACTTC

V: TRBV7-8
size: .
D: .
J: TRBJ2-5
CDR3: CASSFDRETQYF
DNA: TGTGCCAGCAGCTTCGACAGAGAGACCCAGTACTTC

V: TRBV12-5
size: few
D: .
J: TRBJ2-1
CDR3: CASGLTGNEQFF
DNA: TGTGCTAGTGGTTTGACGGGCAATGAGCAGTTCTTC

V: TRBV11-3
size: .
D: TRBD1
J: TRBJ2-5
CDR3: CASSSGGSVETQYF
DNA: TGTGCCAGCAGCTCAGGGGGCTCGGTGGAGACCCAGTACTTC

V: TRBV14
size: once
D: .
J: TRBJ2-1
CDR3: CASSQDIGDSSSYNEQFF
DNA: TGTGCCAGCAGCCAAGATATAGGGGACTCAAGCTCCTACAATGAGCAGTTCTTC

V: TRBV4-3
size: .
D: .
J: TRBJ1-4
CDR3: CASSQSGGDGGGKLFF
DNA: TGCGCCAGCAGCCAGTCGGGGGGGGATGGAGGCGGAAAACTGTTTTTT

V: TRBV7-3
size: few
D: .
J: TRBJ2-1
CDR3: CASSKRGSSYNEQFF
DNA: TGTGCCAGCAGCAAACGGGGGAGCTCCTACAATGAGCAGTTCTTC

V: TRBV6-5
size: .
D: .
J: TRBJ2-3
CDR3: CASSYSPGDTDTQYF
DNA: TGTGCCAGCAGTTACTCGCCGGGAGACACAGATACGCAGTATTTT

V: TRBV27
size: few
D: TRBD1
J: TRBJ1-2
CDR3: CASSSSGGYYGYTF
DNA: TGTGCCAGCAGTTCGTCAGGGGGCTACTATGGCTACACCTTC

V: TRBV6-6
size: .
D: .
J: TRBJ1-5
CDR3: CASSSPRGNQPQHF
DNA: TGTGCCAGCAGTTCCCCCCGAGGCAATCAGCCCCAGCATTTT

V: TRBV7-3
size: once
D: .
J: TRBJ1-1
CDR3: CASSPMHGDTEAFF
DNA: TGTGCCAGCAGCCCGATGCACGGGGACACTGAAGCTTTCTTT

V: TRBV2
size: .
D: .
J: TRBJ2-3
CDR3: CASLKEGLSPADTQYF
DNA: TGTGCCAGCCTCAAGGAAGGACTTAGCCCCGCAGATACGCAGTATTTT

V: TRBV21-1
size: once
D: .
J: TRBJ2-7
CDR3: CASSKPYLTGSYEQYF
DNA: TGTGCCAGCAGCAAACCCTACCTTACAGGGTCCTACGAGCAGTACTTC

V: TRBV2
size: .
D: .
J: TRBJ1-1
CDR3: CASRADTENTEAFF
DNA: TGTGCCAGCAGGGCGGACACCGAGAACACTGAAGCTTTCTTT

V: TRBV7-6
size: .
D: TRBD2
J: TRBJ2-3
CDR3: CASSGLAELDTQYF
DNA: TGTGCCAGTTCGGGACTAGCTGAATTAGATACGCAGTATTTT

V: TRBV6-5
size: .
D: TRBD1
J: TRBJ1-2
CDR3: CASSKDRADYGYTF
DNA: TGTGCCAGCAGCAAGGACAGGGCTGACTATGGCTACACCTTC

V: TRBV4-2
size: .
D: TRBD1
J: TRBJ1-1
CDR3: CASSQGDRMNTEAFF
DNA: TGTGCCAGCAGCCAAGGGGACAGGATGAACACTGAAGCTTTCTTT

V: TRBV4-2
size: .
D: TRBD1
J: TRBJ2-2
CDR3: CASSQDTRDRGNTGELFF
DNA: TGTGCCAGCAGCCAAGATACTAGGGACAGGGGTAACACCGGGGAGCTGTTTTTT

V: TRBV29-1
size: .
D: TRBD1
J: TRBJ1-1
CDR3: CSVLRQGLNTEAFF
DNA: TGCAGCGTCCTAAGACAGGGGCTGAACACTGAAGCTTTCTTT

V: TRBV27
size: once
D: .
J: TRBJ1-6
CDR3: CASSFPGGASPLHF
DNA: TGTGCCAGCAGTTTTCCCGGGGGAGCATCACCCCTCCACTTT

V: TRBV6-5
size: .
D: .
J: TRBJ2-7
CDR3: CASRRGGADYEQYF
DNA: TGTGCCAGCAGGCGTGGGGGGGCGGACTACGAGCAGTACTTC

V: TRBV28
size: few
D: .
J: TRBJ1-6
CDR3: CASSLFSGSNSPLHF
DNA: TGTGCCAGCAGTTTATTTTCAGGGTCTAATTCACCCCTCCACTTT

V: TRBV10-3
size: .
D: TRBD1
J: TRBJ2-7
CDR3: CAISGTGTYEQYF
DNA: TGTGCCATCAGCGGGACAGGGACCTACGAGCAGTACTTC

V: TRBV7-8
size: .
D: .
J: TRBJ2-7
CDR3: CASSSIRGDEQYF
DNA: TGTGCCAGCAGCTCAATCAGGGGGGACGAGCAGTACTTC

V: TRBV18
size: .
D: TRBD1
J: TRBJ2-7
CDR3: CASSPGTGNTYEQYF
DNA: TGTGCCAGCTCACCAGGGACAGGGAATACCTACGAGCAGTACTTC

V: TRBV11-2
size: .
D: .
J: TRBJ2-1
CDR3: CASSLSTGTYNEQFF
DNA: TGTGCCAGCAGCTTAAGCACAGGAACCTACAATGAGCAGTTCTTC

V: TRBV10-3
size: few
D: .
J: TRBJ1-6
CDR3: CAISESGRGLPLHF
DNA: TGTGCCATCAGTGAGTCTGGGAGGGGGTTACCCCTCCACTTT

V: TRBV4-1
size: few
D: .
J: TRBJ1-1
CDR3: CASSQDGLTNTEAFF
DNA: TGCGCCAGCAGCCAAGATGGGCTTACGAACACTGAAGCTTTCTTT

V: TRBV29-1
size: .
D: TRBD1
J: TRBJ1-1
CDR3: CSVSPGTDMNTEAFF
DNA: TGCAGCGTCAGTCCCGGGACAGACATGAACACTGAAGCTTTCTTT

V: TRBV7-9
size: few
D: TRBD1
J: TRBJ1-1
CDR3: CAGGQGYTEAFF
DNA: TGTGCCGGGGGACAGGGTTACACTGAAGCTTTCTTT

V: TRBV5-6
size: few
D: .
J: TRBJ1-4
CDR3: CASSHRVRNNEKLFF
DNA: TGTGCCAGCAGCCACAGGGTGCGCAACAATGAAAAACTGTTTTTT

V: TRBV6-5
size: few
D: TRBD1
J: TRBJ2-5
CDR3: CASSYSNDRGETQYF
DNA: TGTGCCAGCAGTTACTCAAACGACAGGGGAGAGACCCAGTACTTC

V: TRBV2
size: .
D: .
J: TRBJ1-3
CDR3: CASSEEEASGNTIYF
DNA: TGTGCCAGCAGTGAAGAGGAGGCCTCTGGAAACACCATATATTTT

V: TRBV5-5
size: .
D: TRBD1
J: TRBJ2-7
CDR3: CASIPGQGEYEQYF
DNA: TGTGCCAGCATCCCGGGACAGGGTGAATACGAGCAGTACTTC

V: TRBV29-1
size: few
D: TRBD1
J: TRBJ1-1
CDR3: CSVVTGGDPTEAFF
DNA: TGCAGCGTTGTGACAGGGGGGGATCCGACTGAAGCTTTCTTT

V: TRBV19
size: .
D: .
J: TRBJ1-1
CDR3: CASKKGTEAFF
DNA: TGTGCCAGTAAAAAGGGGACTGAAGCTTTCTTT